These 4 T cell receptor beta chains originate from one sample sequenced in a study of beta chain features in type 1 diabetes. Reverse transcription of all isolated RNA meant that expressed TCRB transcripts were sequenced. Assay: immunoSEQ multiplex PCR; the TCRdb copy retains only in-frame clones and omits some. The top ten clones hold less than 0.02% of a sample with about 360,000 clones, approximately 12% of them seen once. The specimen sequenced was naive CD4+ T cells from blood. The receptors here all came from a man between 18 and 29 years old in good health.

This clone was counted a few times. The rearrangement joins TRBV11-1 to TRBJ2-7; D remains unclear. Trimming removed 5 bases at V and 0 bases at J, with 14 bases between. The CDR3 is 15 amino acids. Germline V gives CDR1 SGHAT, CDR2 FQDESV (reference sequence). The CDR3 loop is CASSPEIHHSYEQYF. The CDR3 DNA reads TGTGCCAGCAGCCCAGAAATACATCACTCCTACGAGCAGTACTTC.

The J gene is TRBJ1-2, the V gene TRBV25-1, with 9 bases aligning to TRBD1. Germline trimming cut 5 bases from V and 8 bases from J; bases unmatched to any gene: 6. Germline CDR1 MGHDK, CDR2 SYGVNS. CDR3 size: 13 residues. In DNA form, the CDR3 reads TGTGCCAGCAGTACGGGACAGGGCCGCGGCTACACCTTC. Its translation is CASSTGQGRGYTF.

The gene calls are TRBV28 and TRBJ2-1, with D unresolved. Germline CDR1 reads MDHEN; CDR2 reads SYDVKM. V was trimmed by 6 bases and J by 0 bases, leaving 18 bases between them. The CDR3 extends over 17 amino acids. The CDR3 loop is CASRTSRLRRSYNEQFF. CDR3 DNA sequence: TGTGCCAGCAGGACCAGCCGACTCCGCCGCTCCTACAATGAGCAGTTCTTC. Looking up the rest from reference TRBV28 and TRBJ2-1 gives the full variable domain: DVKVTQSSRYLVKRTGEKVFLECVQDMDHENMFWYRQDPGLGLRLIYFSYDVKMKEKGDIPEGYSVSREKKERFSLILESASTNQTSMYLCASRTSRLRRSYNEQFFGPGTRLTVL.

This clone was picked up a small number of times. The chain is built from TRBV10-3 and TRBJ2-1, with D possibly matching TRBD2 (5 bases). The CDR3 runs 13 residues. Germline CDR1 is ENHRY and CDR2 is SYGVKD. Trimming took off 10 bases at V and 4 bases at J, with 14 bases between the two ends. This chain's CDR3 is CATTYGEYNEQFF. The CDR3 coding sequence is TGTGCCACCACCTACGGGGAATACAATGAGCAGTTCTTC.